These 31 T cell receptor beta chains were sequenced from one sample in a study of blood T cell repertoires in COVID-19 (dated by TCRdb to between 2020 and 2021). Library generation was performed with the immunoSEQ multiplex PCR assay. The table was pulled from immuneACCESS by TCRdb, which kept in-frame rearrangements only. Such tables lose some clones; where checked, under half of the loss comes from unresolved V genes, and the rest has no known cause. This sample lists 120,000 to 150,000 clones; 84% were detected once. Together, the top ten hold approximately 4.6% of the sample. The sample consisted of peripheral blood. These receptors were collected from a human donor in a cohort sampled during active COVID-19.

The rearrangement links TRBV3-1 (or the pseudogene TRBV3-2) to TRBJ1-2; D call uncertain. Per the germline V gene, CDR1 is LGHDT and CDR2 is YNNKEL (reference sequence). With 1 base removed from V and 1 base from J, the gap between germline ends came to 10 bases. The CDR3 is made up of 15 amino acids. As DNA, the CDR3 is TGTGCCAGCAGCCAAGTTAGCGAACTTAACTATGGCTACACCTTC. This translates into CASSQVSELNYGYTF.

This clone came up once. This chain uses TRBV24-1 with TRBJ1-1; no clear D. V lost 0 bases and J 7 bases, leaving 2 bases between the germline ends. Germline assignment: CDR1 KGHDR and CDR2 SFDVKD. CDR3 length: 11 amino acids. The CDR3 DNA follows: TGTGCCACCAGTGATTTGCATGAAGCTTTCTTT. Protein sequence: CATSDLHEAFF.

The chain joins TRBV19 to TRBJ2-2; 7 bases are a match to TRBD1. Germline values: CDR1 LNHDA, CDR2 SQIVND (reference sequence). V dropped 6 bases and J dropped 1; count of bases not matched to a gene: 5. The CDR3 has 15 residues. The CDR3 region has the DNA TGTGCCAGTAGCACAGGGGCTGGGAACACCGGGGAGCTGTTTTTT. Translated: CASSTGAGNTGELFF.

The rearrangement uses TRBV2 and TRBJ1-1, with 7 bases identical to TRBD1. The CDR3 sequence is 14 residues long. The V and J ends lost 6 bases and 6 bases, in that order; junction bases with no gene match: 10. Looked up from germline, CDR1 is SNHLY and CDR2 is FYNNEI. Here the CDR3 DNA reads TGTGCCAGCAGCAAGGTGGAGGGGGCATCTGAAGCTTTCTTT. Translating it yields CASSKVEGASEAFF.

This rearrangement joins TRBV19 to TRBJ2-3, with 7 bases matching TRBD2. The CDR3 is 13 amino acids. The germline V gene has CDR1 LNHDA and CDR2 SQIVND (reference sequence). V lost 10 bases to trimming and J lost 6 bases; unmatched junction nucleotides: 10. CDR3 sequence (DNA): TGTGCCACCTCTAGCGGACCCCGTGATACGCAGTATTTT. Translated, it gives CATSSGPRDTQYF.

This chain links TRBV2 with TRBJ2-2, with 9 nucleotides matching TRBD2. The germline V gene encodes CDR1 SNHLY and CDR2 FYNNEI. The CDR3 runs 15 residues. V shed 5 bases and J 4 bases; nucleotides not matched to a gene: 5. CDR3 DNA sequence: TGTGCCAGCAGTCTCGCGGGGGGGCCCACCGGGGAGCTGTTTTTT. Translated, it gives CASSLAGGPTGELFF.

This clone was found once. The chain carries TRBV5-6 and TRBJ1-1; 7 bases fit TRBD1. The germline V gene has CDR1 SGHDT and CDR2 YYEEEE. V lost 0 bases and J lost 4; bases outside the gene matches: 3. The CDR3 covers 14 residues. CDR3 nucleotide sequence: TGTGCCAGCAGCTTGGGGACAGGTTCCACTGAAGCTTTCTTT. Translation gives CASSLGTGSTEAFF.

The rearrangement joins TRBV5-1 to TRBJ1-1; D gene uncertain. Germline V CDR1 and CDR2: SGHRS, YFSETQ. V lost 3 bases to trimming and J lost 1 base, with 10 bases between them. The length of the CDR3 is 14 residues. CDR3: CASSSLGENTEAFF. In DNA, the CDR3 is TGCGCCAGCAGCTCCCTCGGTGAGAACACTGAAGCTTTCTTT.

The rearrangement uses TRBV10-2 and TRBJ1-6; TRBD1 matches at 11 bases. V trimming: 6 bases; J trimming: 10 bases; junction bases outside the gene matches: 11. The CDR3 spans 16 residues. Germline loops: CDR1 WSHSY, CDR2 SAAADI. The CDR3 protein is CASSDGGDRGKSPLHF. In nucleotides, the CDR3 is TGCGCCAGCAGCGACGGCGGGGACAGGGGGAAATCACCCCTCCACTTT.

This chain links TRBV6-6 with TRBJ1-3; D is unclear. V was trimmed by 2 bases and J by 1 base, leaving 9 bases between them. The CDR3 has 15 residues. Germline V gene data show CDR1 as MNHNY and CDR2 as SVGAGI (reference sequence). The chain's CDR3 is CASSYPGESGNTIYF. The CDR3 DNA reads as TGTGCCAGCAGTTACCCCGGGGAATCTGGAAACACCATATATTTT.

The CDR3 loop is CASSSHKTSSNTGELFF. CDR3 nucleotides: TGTGCCAGCAGCTCGCATAAGACTAGTTCGAACACCGGGGAGCTGTTTTTT. This chain connects TRBV5-4 to TRBJ2-2, with D perhaps TRBD2 (6 bases). Trimming took 3 bases from V and 0 from J, leaving 15 bases between them. CDR1 SGHNT and CDR2 YYREEE come from the germline V gene (reference sequence). The CDR3 length is 17 residues.

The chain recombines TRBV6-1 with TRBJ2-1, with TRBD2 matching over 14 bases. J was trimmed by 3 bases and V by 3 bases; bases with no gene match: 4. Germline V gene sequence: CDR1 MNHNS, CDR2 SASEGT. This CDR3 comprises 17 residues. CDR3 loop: CASSDLGLAGGYNEQFF. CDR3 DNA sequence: TGTGCCAGCAGTGATCTTGGACTAGCGGGGGGCTACAATGAGCAGTTCTTC.

CDR3 DNA sequence: TGTGCCAGCAGCCCCACCGGGACAGATTCCTACAATGAGCAGTTCTTC. Protein product: CASSPTGTDSYNEQFF. This chain joins TRBV5-4 and TRBJ2-1; 7 bases align to TRBD1. The CDR3 spans 16 residues. Germline V gene data show CDR1 as SGHNT and CDR2 as YYREEE (reference sequence). J was trimmed by 1 base and V by 4 bases; bases with no gene match: 8.

In DNA form, the CDR3 reads TGTGCCAGCAGTCTGGGACAGGGTAGGATTTACGAGCAGTACGTC. It codes for CASSLGQGRIYEQYV. The V and J genes are TRBV2 and TRBJ2-7; 9 bases align to TRBD1. Losses at the gene ends were 5 bases for V and 4 bases for J; bases not matched to a gene: 9. The germline V gene encodes CDR1 SNHLY and CDR2 FYNNEI. CDR3 size: 15 residues.

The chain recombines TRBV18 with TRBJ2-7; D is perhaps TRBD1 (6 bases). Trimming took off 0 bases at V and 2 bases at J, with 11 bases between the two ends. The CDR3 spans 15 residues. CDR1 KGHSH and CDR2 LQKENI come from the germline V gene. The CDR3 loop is CASSPPNAGAYEQYF. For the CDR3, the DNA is TGTGCCAGCTCACCACCGAACGCAGGGGCCTACGAGCAGTACTTC.

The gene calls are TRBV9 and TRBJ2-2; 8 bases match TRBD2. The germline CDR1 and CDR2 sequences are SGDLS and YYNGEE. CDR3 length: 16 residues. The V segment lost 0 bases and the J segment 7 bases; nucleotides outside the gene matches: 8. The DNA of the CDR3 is TGTGCCAGCAGCGTAGGATCAGCGGGGGTCGGCGGGGAGCTGTTTTTT. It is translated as CASSVGSAGVGGELFF. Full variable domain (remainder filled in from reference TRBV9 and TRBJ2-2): DSGVTQTPKHLITATGQRVTLRCSPRSGDLSVYWYQQSLDQGLQFLIQYYNGEERAKGNILERFSAQQFPDLHSELNLSSLELGDSALYFCASSVGSAGVGGELFFGEGSRLTVL.

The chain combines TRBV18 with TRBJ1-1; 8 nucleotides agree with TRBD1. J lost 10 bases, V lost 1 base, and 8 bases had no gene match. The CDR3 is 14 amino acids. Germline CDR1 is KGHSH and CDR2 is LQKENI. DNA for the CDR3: TGTGCCAGCTCACCACAGACACAGGGGGGAGTAGCTTTCTTT. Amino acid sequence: CASSPQTQGGVAFF.

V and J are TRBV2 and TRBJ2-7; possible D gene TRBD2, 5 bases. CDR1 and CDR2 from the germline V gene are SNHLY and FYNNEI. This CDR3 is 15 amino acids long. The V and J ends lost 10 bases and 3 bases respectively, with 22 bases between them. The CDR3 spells CATQRNSMGVYEQYF. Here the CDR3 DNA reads TGTGCCACCCAAAGGAACAGCATGGGAGTCTACGAGCAGTACTTC. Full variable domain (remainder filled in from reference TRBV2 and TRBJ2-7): EPEVTQTPSHQVTQMGQEVILRCVPISNHLYFYWYRQILGQKVEFLVSFYNNEISEKSEIFDDQFSVERPDGSNFTLKIRSTKLEDSAMYFCATQRNSMGVYEQYFGPGTRLTVT.

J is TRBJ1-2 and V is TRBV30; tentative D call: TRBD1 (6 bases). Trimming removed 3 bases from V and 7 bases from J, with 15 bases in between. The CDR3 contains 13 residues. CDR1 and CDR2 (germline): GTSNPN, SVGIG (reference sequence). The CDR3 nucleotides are TGTGCCTGGAGGTATACAGGGAGGGGTGGCTACACCTTC. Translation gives CAWRYTGRGGYTF.

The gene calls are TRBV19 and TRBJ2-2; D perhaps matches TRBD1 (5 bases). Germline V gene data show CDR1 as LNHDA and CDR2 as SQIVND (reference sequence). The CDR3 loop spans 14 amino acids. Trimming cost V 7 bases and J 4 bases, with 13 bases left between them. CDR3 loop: CASIPGHFTGELFF. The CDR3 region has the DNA TGTGCCAGTATCCCAGGACATTTCACCGGGGAGCTGTTTTTT.

CDR3 sequence reads: CASSLLGPGSAKNIQYF. Written as DNA, the CDR3 is TGCGCCAGCAGCTTGCTGGGCCCGGGGTCAGCCAAAAACATTCAGTACTTC. The chain links TRBV5-1 to TRBJ2-4, with D possibly being TRBD2 (5 bases). Trimming took off 1 base at V and 0 bases at J, with 14 bases between the two ends. The CDR3 has 17 residues. CDR1 and CDR2 (germline): SGHRS, YFSETQ. The full variable domain, with the rest looked up from reference TRBV5-1 and TRBJ2-4, is KAGVTQTPRYLIKTRGQQVTLSCSPISGHRSVSWYQQTPGQGLQFLFEYFSETQRNKGNFPGRFSGRQFSNSRSEMNVSTLELGDSALYLCASSLLGPGSAKNIQYFGAGTRLSVL.

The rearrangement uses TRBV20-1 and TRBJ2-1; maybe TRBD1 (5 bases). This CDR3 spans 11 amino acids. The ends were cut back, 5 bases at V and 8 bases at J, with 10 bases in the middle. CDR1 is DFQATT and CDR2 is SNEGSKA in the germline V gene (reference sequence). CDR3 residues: CSAGHTDEQFF. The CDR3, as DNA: TGCAGTGCTGGACATACGGATGAGCAGTTCTTC.

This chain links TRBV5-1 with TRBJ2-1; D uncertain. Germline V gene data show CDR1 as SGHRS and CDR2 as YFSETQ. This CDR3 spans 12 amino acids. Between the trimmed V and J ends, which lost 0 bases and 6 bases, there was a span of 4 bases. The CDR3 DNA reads TGCGCCAGCAGCTTGGACAGCAATGAGCAGTTCTTC. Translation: CASSLDSNEQFF. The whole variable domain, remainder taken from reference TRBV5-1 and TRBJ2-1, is KAGVTQTPRYLIKTRGQQVTLSCSPISGHRSVSWYQQTPGQGLQFLFEYFSETQRNKGNFPGRFSGRQFSNSRSEMNVSTLELGDSALYLCASSLDSNEQFFGPGTRLTVL.

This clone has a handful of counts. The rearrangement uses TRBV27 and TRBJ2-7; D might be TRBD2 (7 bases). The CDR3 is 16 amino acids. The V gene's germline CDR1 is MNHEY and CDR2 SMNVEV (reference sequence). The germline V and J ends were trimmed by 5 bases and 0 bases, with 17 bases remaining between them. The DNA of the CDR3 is TGTGCCAGCAGTCCGCGGGGCGGGGGCTTCTCCTACGAGCAGTACTTC. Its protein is CASSPRGGGFSYEQYF.

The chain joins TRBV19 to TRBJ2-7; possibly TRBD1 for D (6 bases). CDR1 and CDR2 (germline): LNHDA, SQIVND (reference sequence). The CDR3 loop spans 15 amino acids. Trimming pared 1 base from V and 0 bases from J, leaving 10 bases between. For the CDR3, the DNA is TGTGCCAGTAGTATAGTGGGGACACCCTCCTACGAGCAGTACTTC. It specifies CASSIVGTPSYEQYF.

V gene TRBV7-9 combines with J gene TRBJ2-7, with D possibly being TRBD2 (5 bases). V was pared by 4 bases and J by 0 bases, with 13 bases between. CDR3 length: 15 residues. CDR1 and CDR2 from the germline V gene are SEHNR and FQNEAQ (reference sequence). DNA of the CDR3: TGTGCCAGCAGCTCCGAAGGACTGAGCTCCTACGAGCAGTACTTC. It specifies CASSSEGLSSYEQYF.

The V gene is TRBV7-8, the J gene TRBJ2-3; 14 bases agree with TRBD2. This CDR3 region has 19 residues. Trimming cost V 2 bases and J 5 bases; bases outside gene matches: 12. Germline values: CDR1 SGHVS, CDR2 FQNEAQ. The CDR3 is CASSLRGMTSGRAGDTQYF. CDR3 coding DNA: TGTGCCAGCAGCTTAAGGGGCATGACTAGCGGGAGGGCGGGAGATACGCAGTATTTT.

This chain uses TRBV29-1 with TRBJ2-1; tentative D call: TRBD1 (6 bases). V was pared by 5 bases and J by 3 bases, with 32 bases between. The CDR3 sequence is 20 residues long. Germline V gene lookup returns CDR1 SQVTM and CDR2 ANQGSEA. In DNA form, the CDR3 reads TGCAGCGTTAGACCGAGCCGACAGGCCCTCGGATTTCAGCACTACAATGAGCAGTTCTTC. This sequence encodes CSVRPSRQALGFQHYNEQFF.

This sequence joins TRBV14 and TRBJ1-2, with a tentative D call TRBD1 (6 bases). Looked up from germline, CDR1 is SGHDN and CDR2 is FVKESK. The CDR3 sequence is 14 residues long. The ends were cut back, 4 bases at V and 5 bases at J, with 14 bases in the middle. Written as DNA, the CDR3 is TGTGCCAGCAGCCTACAGGGAATATCATATGGCTACACCTTC. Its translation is CASSLQGISYGYTF.

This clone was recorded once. Written as DNA, the CDR3 is TGTGCCTGGACCACCCGGGACAGGGCCACAGATACGCAGTATTTT. Amino acid sequence: CAWTTRDRATDTQYF. J is TRBJ2-3 and V is TRBV30; 9 bases align to TRBD1. From germline, CDR1 is GTSNPN and CDR2 SVGIG (reference sequence). This CDR3 has 15 residues. With 4 bases clipped from V and 2 bases from J, the junction kept 7 bases outside the gene matches.

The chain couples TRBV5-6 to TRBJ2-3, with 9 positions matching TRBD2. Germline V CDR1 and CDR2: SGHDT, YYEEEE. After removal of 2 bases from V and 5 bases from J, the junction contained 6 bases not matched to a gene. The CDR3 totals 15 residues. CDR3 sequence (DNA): TGTGCCAGCAGCTTCGGCGGGGGGGCCGAAGATACGCAGTATTTT. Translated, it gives CASSFGGGAEDTQYF.